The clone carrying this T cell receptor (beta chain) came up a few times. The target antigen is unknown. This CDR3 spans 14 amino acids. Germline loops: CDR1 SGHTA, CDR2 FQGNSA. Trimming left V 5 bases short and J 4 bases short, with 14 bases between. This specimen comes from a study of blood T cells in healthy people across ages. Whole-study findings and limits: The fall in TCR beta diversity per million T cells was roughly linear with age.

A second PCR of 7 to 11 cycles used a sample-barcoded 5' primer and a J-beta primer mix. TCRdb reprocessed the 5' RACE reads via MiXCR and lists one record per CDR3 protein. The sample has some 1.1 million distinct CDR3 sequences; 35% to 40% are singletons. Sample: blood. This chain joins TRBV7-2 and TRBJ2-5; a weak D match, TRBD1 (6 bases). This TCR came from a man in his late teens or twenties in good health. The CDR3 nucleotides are TGTGCCAGCAGCCCAGGGGATGGGGCAGAGACCCAGTACTTC. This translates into CASSPGDGAETQYF.